The present T cell receptor (beta chain) was sequenced within a study of shared clonotypes between healthy human individuals. Germline V CDR1 and CDR2: SGHTA, FQGTGA. V was clipped by 5 bases and J by 4 bases; unmatched bases: 6. There are 15 residues in the CDR3. The data were produced by immunoSEQ multiplex PCR, yet TCRdb's version contains in-frame clones alone and is incomplete. The top ten clones hold roughly 1.9% of a sample with hundreds of thousands of clones, about 80% of them seen once. Sequences were obtained from memory CD4+ T cells sorted from blood. Subset indicated: CD45RA-negative fraction. The chain couples TRBV7-3 to TRBJ2-1, with 9 bases lining up with TRBD1. The origin of this receptor is a young woman in good health. The CDR3 sequence is CASSPTGQGYNEQFF. The CDR3 nucleotides are TGTGCCAGCAGCCCCACGGGACAGGGATACAATGAGCAGTTCTTC.